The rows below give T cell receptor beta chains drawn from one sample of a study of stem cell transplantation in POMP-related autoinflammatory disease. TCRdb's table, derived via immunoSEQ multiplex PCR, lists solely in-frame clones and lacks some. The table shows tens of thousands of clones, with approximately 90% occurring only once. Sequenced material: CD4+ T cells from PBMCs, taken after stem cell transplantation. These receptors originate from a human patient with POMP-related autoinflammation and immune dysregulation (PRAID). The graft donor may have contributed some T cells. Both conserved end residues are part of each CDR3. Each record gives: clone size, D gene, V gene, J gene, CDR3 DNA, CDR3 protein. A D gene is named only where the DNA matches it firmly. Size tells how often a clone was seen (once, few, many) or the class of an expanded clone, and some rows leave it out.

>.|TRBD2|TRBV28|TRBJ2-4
TGTGCCAGCAGTTTATCGCTAGCGGGGGGTCTGAGAGAAAACATTCAGTACTTC
CASSLSLAGGLRENIQYF
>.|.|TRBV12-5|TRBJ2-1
TGTGCTAGTGCCCTGTACGGGGGTGGGGGACGAAACAATGAGCAGTTCTTC
CASALYGGGGRNNEQFF
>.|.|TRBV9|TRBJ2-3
TGTGCCAGCAGCGTAGCCGTCCTAGATACGCAGTATTTT
CASSVAVLDTQYF
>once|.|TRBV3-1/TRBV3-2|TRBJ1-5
TGTGCCAGCAGCCAATTTGGTCAGCCCCAGCATTTT
CASSQFGQPQHF
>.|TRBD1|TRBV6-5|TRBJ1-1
TGTGCCAGCAGTTACCCTCCCACAGGGGGCACTGAAGCTTTCTTT
CASSYPPTGGTEAFF
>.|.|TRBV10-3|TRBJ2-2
TGTGCCATCGCGGGCTTCGGGGAGCTGTTTTTT
CAIAGFGELFF
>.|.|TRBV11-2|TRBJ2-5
TGTGCCAGCGGGAGCCGGAACCAAGAGACCCAGTACTTC
CASGSRNQETQYF
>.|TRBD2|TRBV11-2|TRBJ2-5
TGTGCCAGCAGTCACAGTCCCGGGGGTGGGAGGGTAGAGACCCAGTACTTC
CASSHSPGGGRVETQYF
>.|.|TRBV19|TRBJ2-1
TGTGCCAGTAGCCCGGGAATTCATGATGAGCAGTTCTTC
CASSPGIHDEQFF
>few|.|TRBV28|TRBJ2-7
TGTGCCAGCAGTTTTGGCGTGATCTACGAGCAGTACTTC
CASSFGVIYEQYF